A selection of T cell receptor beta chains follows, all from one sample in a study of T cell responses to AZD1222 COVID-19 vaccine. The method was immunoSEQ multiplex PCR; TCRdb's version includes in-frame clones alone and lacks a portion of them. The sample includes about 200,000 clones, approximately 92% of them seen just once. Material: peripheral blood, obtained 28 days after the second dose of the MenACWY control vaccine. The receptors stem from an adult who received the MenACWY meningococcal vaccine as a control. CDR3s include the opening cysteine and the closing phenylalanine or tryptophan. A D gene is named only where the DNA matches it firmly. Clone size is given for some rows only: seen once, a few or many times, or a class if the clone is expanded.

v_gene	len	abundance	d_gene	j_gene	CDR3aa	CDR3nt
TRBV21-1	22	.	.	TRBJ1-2	CASSTFPGQGARHHYFICGYTF	TGTGCCAGCAGCACGTTCCCGGGACAGGGGGCTCGGCATCATTACTTTATTTGTGGCTACACCTTC
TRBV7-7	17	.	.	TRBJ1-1	CASRYTPGQTRDTEAFF	TGTGCTAGCAGGTATACGCCGGGACAAACCCGGGACACTGAAGCTTTCTTT
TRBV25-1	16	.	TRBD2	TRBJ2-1	CASSESAGLAYNEQFF	TGTGCCAGCAGTGAATCGGCGGGACTAGCCTACAATGAGCAGTTCTTC
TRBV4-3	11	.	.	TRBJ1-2	CASSTTGGYTF	TGCGCCAGCAGCACAACAGGGGGCTACACCTTC
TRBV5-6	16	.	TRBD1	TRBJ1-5	CASSFTGQGASQPQHF	TGTGCCAGCAGCTTTACGGGACAGGGGGCTAGTCAGCCCCAGCATTTT
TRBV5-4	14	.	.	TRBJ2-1	CASWGLGTFNEQFF	TGTGCCAGCTGGGGACTCGGAACTTTTAATGAGCAGTTCTTC
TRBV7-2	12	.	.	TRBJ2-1	CASSLERNEQFF	TGTGCCAGCAGCTTAGAGCGCAATGAGCAGTTCTTC
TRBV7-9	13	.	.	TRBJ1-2	CASSLEQSYGYTF	TGTGCCAGCAGCTTAGAGCAGAGCTATGGCTACACCTTC
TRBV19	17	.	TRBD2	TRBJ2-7	CASSFKTSGLVRYEQYF	TGTGCCAGTAGTTTCAAAACCTCGGGACTAGTTCGCTACGAGCAGTACTTC
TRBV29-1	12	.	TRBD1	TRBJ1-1	CSVRGTGTEAFF	TGCAGCGTCAGGGGGACGGGGACTGAAGCTTTCTTT
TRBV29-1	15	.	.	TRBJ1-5	CSVVGDGASNQPQHF	TGCAGCGTTGTGGGGGACGGAGCTAGCAATCAGCCCCAGCATTTT
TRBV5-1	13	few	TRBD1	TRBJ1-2	CASSLQGNEGYTF	TGCGCCAGCAGCTTACAGGGGAACGAGGGCTACACCTTC